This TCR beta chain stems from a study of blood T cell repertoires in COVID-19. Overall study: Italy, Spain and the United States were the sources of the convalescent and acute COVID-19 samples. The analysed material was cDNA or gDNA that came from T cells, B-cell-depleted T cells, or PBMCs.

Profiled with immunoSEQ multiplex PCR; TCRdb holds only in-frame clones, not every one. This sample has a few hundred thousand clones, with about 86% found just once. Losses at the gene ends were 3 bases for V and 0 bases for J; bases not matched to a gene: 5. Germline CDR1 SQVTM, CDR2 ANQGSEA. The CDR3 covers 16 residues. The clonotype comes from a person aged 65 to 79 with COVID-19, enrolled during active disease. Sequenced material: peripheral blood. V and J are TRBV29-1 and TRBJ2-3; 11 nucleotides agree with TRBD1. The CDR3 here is CSVDQGTGGSTDTQYF. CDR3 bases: TGCAGCGTTGATCAGGGGACAGGGGGAAGCACAGATACGCAGTATTTT.